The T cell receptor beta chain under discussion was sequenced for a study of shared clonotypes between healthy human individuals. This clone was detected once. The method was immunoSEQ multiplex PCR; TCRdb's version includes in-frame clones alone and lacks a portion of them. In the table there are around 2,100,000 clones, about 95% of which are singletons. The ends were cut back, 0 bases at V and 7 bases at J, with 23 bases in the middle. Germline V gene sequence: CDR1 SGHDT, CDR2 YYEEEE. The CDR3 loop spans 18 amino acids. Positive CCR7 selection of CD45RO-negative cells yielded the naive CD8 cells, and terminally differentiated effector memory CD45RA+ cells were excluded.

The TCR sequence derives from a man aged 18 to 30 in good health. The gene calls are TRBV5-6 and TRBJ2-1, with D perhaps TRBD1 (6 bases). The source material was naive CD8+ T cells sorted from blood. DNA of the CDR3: TGTGCCAGCAGCTTGGGGGGGCACAGGGCCCGCGGAAGGAATGAGCAGTTCTTC. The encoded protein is CASSLGGHRARGRNEQFF.